This T cell receptor beta chain was captured by sequencing in a study of blood T cell repertoires in COVID-19. TCRdb's table, derived via immunoSEQ multiplex PCR, lists solely in-frame clones and lacks some. The sample records fewer than 350,000 clones, 80% to 90% being singletons. Participants were aged about 18 to 100 years, lived in around 25 US areas, and enrolled virtually. The germline CDR1 and CDR2 sequences are LNHDA and SQIVND (reference sequence). The V and J ends lost 6 bases and 1 base, in that order; junction bases with no gene match: 8. The CDR3 covers 18 residues. The genes are TRBV19 and TRBJ2-2, with 13 bases matching TRBD2. Sequencing was done on a sample of PBMCs or T cells enriched from blood (not recorded which). The clonotype comes from a woman under 40 with acute COVID-19. DNA of the CDR3: TGTGCCAGTAGACCTAGGACTAGCGGGAGTAAGAACACCGGGGAGCTGTTTTTT. It codes for CASRPRTSGSKNTGELFF.